This TCR beta chain originates from a study of vaccination effects on CD4 cells after COVID-19. Looking at the study overall: The vaccine given was either BNT162b2 or mRNA-1273, in two doses.

Points on this clone: Antigen unknown.

This CDR3 has 15 residues. The junction had 10 bases not matched to a gene; V was cut back by 5 bases and J by 6 bases. Germline V lookup: CDR1 LNHDA, CDR2 SQIVND (reference sequence). Clones were read by immunoSEQ multiplex PCR, and TCRdb kept only the in-frame ones, dropping some. Here the sample spans 67,000 or so clones, around three quarters being singletons. Prior to sequencing, the ViraFEST assay stimulated PBMC with viral peptide pools, which expanded the antigen-specific CD4+ T cells. Upon completion of 10 to 11 days in culture, CD4+ T cells were isolated. The healthy vaccine recipients, who had no prior SARS-CoV-2 infection, showed negative nucleocapsid antibodies. They grew approximately 2.1 million PBMC in each well, adding 8.5 to 10 IU/ml IL-2 and around 10 ug/ml peptides. Researchers swapped half the medium for IL-2 medium on both days 3 and 7. Points from the study as a whole: Clones arising from infection and from vaccination showed marked clonal contraction late after vaccination.

The sample here was CD4+ T cells from PBMCs cultured with HCoV-OC43 spike peptides, taken before COVID-19 vaccination. Documented subset: HCoV-OC43 spike overlapping peptide pool stimulation. V and J are TRBV19 and TRBJ1-5, with 7 bases matching TRBD1. The receptor comes from a human donor who received a COVID-19 vaccine. This chain's CDR3 is CASSDRQGLSQPQHF. CDR3 nucleotides: TGTGCCAGTAGTGATCGACAGGGACTAAGTCAGCCCCAGCATTTT. Full variable domain (remainder filled in from reference TRBV19 and TRBJ1-5): DGGITQSPKYLFRKEGQNVTLSCEQNLNHDAMYWYRQDPGQGLRLIYYSQIVNDFQKGDIAEGYSVSREKKESFPLTVTSAQKNPTAFYLCASSDRQGLSQPQHFGDGTRLSIL.